The 10 T cell receptor beta chains listed next were all sequenced from one sample in a study of shared clonotypes between healthy human individuals. The method was immunoSEQ multiplex PCR; TCRdb's version includes in-frame clones alone and lacks a portion of them. The sample records about 2.4 million clones, 90% to 95% being singletons. The sequenced sample was naive CD4+ T cells from PBMCs. Subset of the sample: CD45RA+ positively selected. The receptors come from a man aged 18 to 30 in good health. Some clones in this sample may be carry-over from other donors' samples.

The V call is TRBV4-2, the J call TRBJ1-2, with unresolved D. With 5 bases removed from V and 0 bases from J, the gap between germline ends came to 10 bases. CDR3 length: 14 amino acids. CDR1 is LGHNA, CDR2 YNFKEQ, per germline. CDR3 amino acids: CASSEPGTNYGYTF. CDR3 bases: TGTGCCAGCAGCGAACCGGGAACTAACTATGGCTACACCTTC.

The rearrangement uses TRBV27 and TRBJ2-5; 8 positions match TRBD2. The CDR3 length is 16 residues. V was clipped by 5 bases and J by 5 bases; unmatched bases: 13. Germline CDR1 and CDR2: MNHEY and SMNVEV (reference sequence). The CDR3 nucleotides are TGTGCCAGCAGTCGGAAAGTAGCGGGACGGCAGGAGACCCAGTACTTC. As protein: CASSRKVAGRQETQYF.

V usage is TRBV10-3 and J usage is TRBJ1-5, with TRBD1 identical over 7 bases. Germline CDR1 is ENHRY and CDR2 is SYGVKD. CDR3 length: 13 residues. With 6 bases clipped from V and 6 bases from J, the junction kept 5 bases outside the gene matches. As DNA, the CDR3 is TGTGCCATCAGACAGGGGTTGAGTCAGCCCCAGCATTTT. Its protein is CAIRQGLSQPQHF.

The rearrangement links TRBV18 to TRBJ2-5; 8 positions match TRBD1. Germline assignment: CDR1 KGHSH and CDR2 LQKENI. The CDR3 loop spans 15 amino acids. Trimming took 4 bases from V and 3 from J; bases not matched to a gene: 7. CDR3 DNA: TGTGCCAGCTCACAACGGACAGGGCGGAAAGAGACCCAGTACTTC. This gives the protein CASSQRTGRKETQYF. Looking up the rest from reference TRBV18 and TRBJ2-5 gives the full variable domain: NAGVMQNPRHLVRRRGQEARLRCSPMKGHSHVYWYRQLPEEGLKFMVYLQKENIIDESGMPKERFSAEFPKEGPSILRIQQVVRGDSAAYFCASSQRTGRKETQYFGPGTRLLVL.

The chain has TRBV28 and TRBJ1-1, with unresolved D. CDR1 is MDHEN, CDR2 SYDVKM, per germline. This CDR3 comprises 15 residues. Trimming removed 4 bases from V and 4 bases from J, with 16 bases in between. The CDR3 is CASSSPNPRGTEAFF. CDR3 in DNA: TGTGCCAGCAGTTCCCCGAACCCCAGAGGCACTGAAGCTTTCTTT.

CDR3 loop: CASSSSSGDYNEQFF. The CDR3 DNA is TGTGCCAGCAGCTCCTCAAGCGGGGATTACAATGAGCAGTTCTTC. V gene TRBV11-2 combines with J gene TRBJ2-1; 7 nucleotides agree with TRBD2. Losses at the gene ends were 4 bases for V and 4 bases for J; bases not matched to a gene: 7. Germline lookup yields CDR1 SGHAT and CDR2 FQNNGV. This CDR3 is built from 15 residues.

J is TRBJ2-7 and V is TRBV25-1; D might be TRBD2 (7 bases). Between the trimmed V and J ends, which lost 0 bases and 7 bases, there was a span of 16 bases. Germline CDR1 is MGHDK and CDR2 is SYGVNS. CDR3 size: 15 residues. The CDR3 here is CASSEYGRGAREQYF. DNA of the CDR3: TGTGCCAGCAGTGAATATGGGAGGGGGGCGCGAGAGCAGTACTTC.

The rearrangement joins TRBV5-8 to TRBJ2-7; weak D call: TRBD1 (6 bases). The V gene's germline CDR1 is SGHTS and CDR2 YDEGEE. The CDR3 has 12 residues. The V gene lost 3 bases and the J gene lost 7 bases, with 11 bases spanning the gap. The CDR3, as DNA: TGTGCCAGCAGCTGGGACACAGAAGAGCAGTACTTC. Protein sequence: CASSWDTEEQYF.

Concerning this clone: The same CDR3 arises from other DNA sequences in this sample as well. The V and J genes are TRBV18 and TRBJ2-5; 9 positions agree with TRBD1. The CDR3 is 14 residues long. Germline V gene lookup returns CDR1 KGHSH and CDR2 LQKENI. V lost 3 bases, J lost 3 bases, and 2 bases stayed unmatched. The CDR3 loop is CASSPTGGEETQYF. The CDR3, as DNA: TGTGCCAGCTCACCCACAGGGGGCGAAGAGACCCAGTACTTC. Combining the CDR3 with reference TRBV18 and TRBJ2-5 gives the whole variable domain NAGVMQNPRHLVRRRGQEARLRCSPMKGHSHVYWYRQLPEEGLKFMVYLQKENIIDESGMPKERFSAEFPKEGPSILRIQQVVRGDSAAYFCASSPTGGEETQYFGPGTRLLVL.

J is TRBJ2-5 and V is TRBV6-1, with D maybe TRBD2 (7 bases). V lost 6 bases to trimming and J lost 2 bases, with 16 bases between them. Germline V gene data show CDR1 as MNHNS and CDR2 as SASEGT. This CDR3 region has 15 residues. CDR3 region: CASSRAGADQETQYF. For the CDR3, the DNA is TGTGCCAGCAGCCGCGCGGGGGCGGATCAAGAGACCCAGTACTTC.